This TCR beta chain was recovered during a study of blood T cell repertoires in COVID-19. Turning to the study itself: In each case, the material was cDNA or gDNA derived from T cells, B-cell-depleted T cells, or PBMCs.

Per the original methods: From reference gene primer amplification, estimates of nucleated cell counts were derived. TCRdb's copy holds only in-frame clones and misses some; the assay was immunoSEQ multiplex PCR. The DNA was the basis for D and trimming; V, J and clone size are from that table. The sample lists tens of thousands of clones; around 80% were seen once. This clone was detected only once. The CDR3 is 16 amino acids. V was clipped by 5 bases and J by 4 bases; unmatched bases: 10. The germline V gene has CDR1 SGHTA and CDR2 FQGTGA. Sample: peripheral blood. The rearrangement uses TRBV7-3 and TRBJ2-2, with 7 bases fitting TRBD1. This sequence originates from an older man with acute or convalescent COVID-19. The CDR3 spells CASSPRQGIGTGELFF. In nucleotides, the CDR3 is TGTGCCAGCAGCCCACGACAGGGTATAGGCACCGGGGAGCTGTTTTTT.